This is a list of T cell receptor beta chains from one sample in a study of T cell responses to AZD1222 COVID-19 vaccine. Libraries were prepared by immunoSEQ multiplex PCR; TCRdb keeps only in-frame clonotypes and omits some of them. Among 84,000 or so clones listed, around nine tenths were seen once. The sequencing here drew on peripheral blood, taken on day 0 of AZD1222 vaccination. Receptor source: an adult in good health. Both conserved end residues are part of each CDR3. Each record gives: CDR3 DNA, CDR3 protein, clone size, V gene, D gene, J gene. The D gene is left open where the match is weak. Clone size, where shown, is once, few, many, or a class for clones that have expanded.

cdr3_nt: TGTGCCAGCAGCACCCGCCCTGGGTCCCGCACAGATACGCAGTATTTT; cdr3_aa: CASSTRPGSRTDTQYF; clone_size: NA; v_call: TRBV11-2; d_call: NA; j_call: TRBJ2-3
cdr3_nt: TGTGCCAGCAGCCAAGAGGGGACAGGGCGATCACCCCTCCACTTT; cdr3_aa: CASSQEGTGRSPLHF; clone_size: NA; v_call: TRBV4-2; d_call: TRBD1; j_call: TRBJ1-6
cdr3_nt: TGTGCCAGCTCACCACCCGGGGGGCCTACGAACACCGGGGAGCTGTTTTTT; cdr3_aa: CASSPPGGPTNTGELFF; clone_size: NA; v_call: TRBV18; d_call: NA; j_call: TRBJ2-2
cdr3_nt: TGTGCCAGTAGTACGGGACACCGGAGTCAGCCCCAGCATTTT; cdr3_aa: CASSTGHRSQPQHF; clone_size: NA; v_call: TRBV19; d_call: NA; j_call: TRBJ1-5
cdr3_nt: TGTGCCATCAGTGAGGCCTACGAGCAGTACTTC; cdr3_aa: CAISEAYEQYF; clone_size: NA; v_call: TRBV10-3; d_call: NA; j_call: TRBJ2-7
cdr3_nt: TGTGCCAGCAGTGAACCACCACGGGACGTGAATTCACCCCTCCACTTT; cdr3_aa: CASSEPPRDVNSPLHF; clone_size: NA; v_call: TRBV2; d_call: NA; j_call: TRBJ1-6
cdr3_nt: TGTGCCAGCAGCCACAGGGGGCTATACAATGAGCAGTTCTTC; cdr3_aa: CASSHRGLYNEQFF; clone_size: few; v_call: TRBV3-1/TRBV3-2; d_call: TRBD1; j_call: TRBJ2-1
cdr3_nt: TGTGCCAACTCAGCCTACAATGAGCAGTTCTTC; cdr3_aa: CANSAYNEQFF; clone_size: NA; v_call: TRBV2; d_call: NA; j_call: TRBJ2-1
cdr3_nt: TGCGCCAGCAGCTTTAGAACAGGGGACTCACCCCTCCACTTT; cdr3_aa: CASSFRTGDSPLHF; clone_size: NA; v_call: TRBV5-1; d_call: TRBD1; j_call: TRBJ1-6
cdr3_nt: TGTGCCAGCGAAGGGCCGGGACAGGGAATCTCCGAGCAGTACTTC; cdr3_aa: CASEGPGQGISEQYF; clone_size: NA; v_call: TRBV6-6; d_call: TRBD1; j_call: TRBJ2-7
cdr3_nt: TGTGCCAGCAGCTTGGCCATGACATCGAAAACCGGGGAGCTGTTTTTT; cdr3_aa: CASSLAMTSKTGELFF; clone_size: once; v_call: TRBV5-6; d_call: NA; j_call: TRBJ2-2
cdr3_nt: TGTGCCAGCAGTTATACACCGGGGCGCAATTCACCCCTCCACTTT; cdr3_aa: CASSYTPGRNSPLHF; clone_size: NA; v_call: TRBV6-5; d_call: NA; j_call: TRBJ1-6
cdr3_nt: TGTGCCAGCAGTTGGCAAGGGCTGAACACTGAAGCTTTCTTT; cdr3_aa: CASSWQGLNTEAFF; clone_size: few; v_call: TRBV3-1/TRBV3-2; d_call: NA; j_call: TRBJ1-1
cdr3_nt: TGTGCCTGGAGCGCAAGTAGACAGATAGCATTCACCTTC; cdr3_aa: CAWSASRQIAFTF; clone_size: NA; v_call: TRBV30; d_call: NA; j_call: TRBJ1-2
cdr3_nt: TGTGCCAGCAGTGAAGTACAGGGGGCAGGCAATCAGCCCCAGCATTTT; cdr3_aa: CASSEVQGAGNQPQHF; clone_size: NA; v_call: TRBV6-1; d_call: TRBD1; j_call: TRBJ1-5
cdr3_nt: TGTGCCAGCAGCCCCGGTAGCCCGGTAGGTCAGCCCCAGCATTTT; cdr3_aa: CASSPGSPVGQPQHF; clone_size: NA; v_call: TRBV6-5; d_call: NA; j_call: TRBJ1-5
cdr3_nt: TGTGCCACCAGTGACCCTAATATGGACGAGCAGTACTTC; cdr3_aa: CATSDPNMDEQYF; clone_size: NA; v_call: TRBV24-1; d_call: NA; j_call: TRBJ2-7
cdr3_nt: TGTGCCTGGAGTGTACTTGGAGGGCGAGAGCAGTTCTTC; cdr3_aa: CAWSVLGGREQFF; clone_size: NA; v_call: TRBV30; d_call: NA; j_call: TRBJ2-1
cdr3_nt: TGTGCCCTAGGCCTAGCGGGGGGGCCTAATGAGCAGTTCTTC; cdr3_aa: CALGLAGGPNEQFF; clone_size: NA; v_call: TRBV7-9; d_call: TRBD2; j_call: TRBJ2-1
cdr3_nt: TGTGCCACCAGTGAGCGACGCAACGGGCCCCAGCATTTT; cdr3_aa: CATSERRNGPQHF; clone_size: NA; v_call: TRBV24-1; d_call: NA; j_call: TRBJ1-5
cdr3_nt: TGTGCCAGCAGCTTTGATCGAGGGCAGCCCCAGCATTTT; cdr3_aa: CASSFDRGQPQHF; clone_size: NA; v_call: TRBV11-2; d_call: NA; j_call: TRBJ1-5
cdr3_nt: TGTGCCAGTAGTACGACTAGCGGGATACCCCATGAGCAGTTCTTC; cdr3_aa: CASSTTSGIPHEQFF; clone_size: NA; v_call: TRBV19; d_call: TRBD2; j_call: TRBJ2-1
cdr3_nt: TGTGCCAGCAGCATCCACCCGACCGGGGAGCTGTTTTTT; cdr3_aa: CASSIHPTGELFF; clone_size: NA; v_call: TRBV7-8; d_call: NA; j_call: TRBJ2-2
cdr3_nt: TGTGCCAGTAGGCGGGATGCGTTATTTGCAACTAATGAAAAACTGTTTTTT; cdr3_aa: CASRRDALFATNEKLFF; clone_size: NA; v_call: TRBV19; d_call: NA; j_call: TRBJ1-4
cdr3_nt: TGCAGCGTTGGGACTAGCGGGCCCGAGCAGTACTTC; cdr3_aa: CSVGTSGPEQYF; clone_size: NA; v_call: TRBV29-1; d_call: TRBD2; j_call: TRBJ2-7
cdr3_nt: TGCAGCGTTGACTTCGGGGGCCGACACTATGGCTACACCTTC; cdr3_aa: CSVDFGGRHYGYTF; clone_size: NA; v_call: TRBV29-1; d_call: NA; j_call: TRBJ1-2
cdr3_nt: TGTGCTAGTGGTCCAGGGACTAGCGGGGGGTCGCGAGAGACCCAGTACTTC; cdr3_aa: CASGPGTSGGSRETQYF; clone_size: NA; v_call: TRBV12-5; d_call: TRBD2; j_call: TRBJ2-5
cdr3_nt: TGTGCCAGCAACGACGCGGCGGGACGTGGAAACACCATATATTTT; cdr3_aa: CASNDAAGRGNTIYF; clone_size: NA; v_call: TRBV28; d_call: NA; j_call: TRBJ1-3
cdr3_nt: TGTGCCAGCAGCCCCCTATTCGGGGCGGGACTGTTTTTT; cdr3_aa: CASSPLFGAGLFF; clone_size: many; v_call: TRBV7-9; d_call: NA; j_call: TRBJ1-4
cdr3_nt: TGTGCCAGCAGCTTAAATCAGGGGCCCTACGAGCAGTACTTC; cdr3_aa: CASSLNQGPYEQYF; clone_size: NA; v_call: TRBV7-9; d_call: NA; j_call: TRBJ2-7
cdr3_nt: TGTGCCAGCAGTTACTCGACAGCTAACTATGGCTACACCTTC; cdr3_aa: CASSYSTANYGYTF; clone_size: NA; v_call: TRBV6-2/TRBV6-3; d_call: NA; j_call: TRBJ1-2
cdr3_nt: TGTGCCAGCAGCTTGGGGTTCAATAACGAGCAGTACTTC; cdr3_aa: CASSLGFNNEQYF; clone_size: NA; v_call: TRBV5-5; d_call: NA; j_call: TRBJ2-7
cdr3_nt: TGTGCAAGTCGCTTAGAAGGGGTGGGTAATTCACCCCTCCACTTT; cdr3_aa: CASRLEGVGNSPLHF; clone_size: NA; v_call: TRBV12-2; d_call: NA; j_call: TRBJ1-6
cdr3_nt: TGTGCCAGCAGCCCATCCTCCGGGACAGGGGGTGAAAAACTGTTTTTT; cdr3_aa: CASSPSSGTGGEKLFF; clone_size: NA; v_call: TRBV7-2; d_call: TRBD1; j_call: TRBJ1-4
cdr3_nt: TGTGCCAGCGGCCCCCCAGGGCGGCCCCAGCATTTT; cdr3_aa: CASGPPGRPQHF; clone_size: once; v_call: TRBV6-2/TRBV6-3; d_call: NA; j_call: TRBJ1-5
cdr3_nt: TGCGCCAGCAGAGGAGAGGAGACCCAGTACTTC; cdr3_aa: CASRGEETQYF; clone_size: NA; v_call: TRBV5-1; d_call: NA; j_call: TRBJ2-5
cdr3_nt: TGTGCCAGTAGTCCCCCGCCGGGACAGGGTTACTCTGGCTACACCTTC; cdr3_aa: CASSPPPGQGYSGYTF; clone_size: once; v_call: TRBV19; d_call: TRBD1; j_call: TRBJ1-2
cdr3_nt: TGTGCCAGCAGCGAACCGGGACAGGGGGCTAACTATGGCTACACCTTC; cdr3_aa: CASSEPGQGANYGYTF; clone_size: NA; v_call: TRBV6-1; d_call: TRBD1; j_call: TRBJ1-2
cdr3_nt: TGTGCCAGTAGGCCGGGACTTGCAGCATACGAGCAGTACTTC; cdr3_aa: CASRPGLAAYEQYF; clone_size: NA; v_call: TRBV19; d_call: NA; j_call: TRBJ2-7
cdr3_nt: TGCGCCAGCAGCCCGTGGACAGGGATCGGATCTAACTATGGCTACACCTTC; cdr3_aa: CASSPWTGIGSNYGYTF; clone_size: NA; v_call: TRBV5-1; d_call: TRBD1; j_call: TRBJ1-2
cdr3_nt: TGTGCCAGCAGCCCCAGTGCGGGGTTGGCGTCACCCCTCCACTTT; cdr3_aa: CASSPSAGLASPLHF; clone_size: NA; v_call: TRBV7-9; d_call: NA; j_call: TRBJ1-6